One and the same sample provided the 8 T cell receptor beta chains below, sequenced in a study of CD8+CD57+ T cells in acquired aplastic anemia. Profiling of TCR beta VDJ combinations and CDR3 sequences used genomic DNA as template. TCRdb reprocessed the reads with MiXCR, giving one entry per CDR3 protein. This sample has about 400,000 distinct CDR3 sequences, with about 70% found just once. Material for sequencing was sorted CD4+, CD8+, or CD8+CD57+ T cells (not recorded which) from PBMCs. The source is a human donor in good health, serving as a control.

The J gene is TRBJ1-1, the V gene TRBV12-3 or TRBV12-4; 10 bases line up with TRBD1. With V trimmed by 7 bases and J by 0 bases, 11 bases remained unmatched. The CDR3 runs to 17 residues. CDR3 sequence reads: CASTRHQGQGLNTEAFF. The DNA for the CDR3 is TGTGCCAGCACCCGCCATCAGGGACAGGGGTTGAACACTGAAGCTTTCTTT.

The chain carries TRBV11-2 and TRBJ2-7; the D is unclear. V dropped 4 bases and J dropped 5 bases, with 12 bases sitting between them. The CDR3 has 13 residues. The germline V gene encodes CDR1 SGHAT and CDR2 FQNNGV. The DNA for the CDR3 is TGTGCCAGCAGCTCGCCCCTATGGGACGAGCAGTACTTC. Its translation is CASSSPLWDEQYF. Drawing the rest from reference TRBV11-2 and TRBJ2-7, the complete variable domain is EAGVAQSPRYKIIEKRQSVAFWCNPISGHATLYWYQQILGQGPKLLIQFQNNGVVDDSQLPKDRFSAERLKGVDSTLKIQPAKLEDSAVYLCASSSPLWDEQYFGPGTRLTVT.

This clonotype was observed at least ten times. J is TRBJ1-6 and V is TRBV6-5; maybe TRBD1 (6 bases). V shed 4 bases and J shed 10 bases, with 14 bases lying between them. From germline, CDR1 is MNHEY and CDR2 SVGAGI. The CDR3 sequence is 14 residues long. The CDR3 region has the DNA TGTGCCAGCAGTTCTCAGGGGAGCCGGTCACCCCTCCACTTT. This sequence encodes CASSSQGSRSPLHF.

Concerning this clonotype: Likely a read error: the CDR3 ends without its conserved phenylalanine or tryptophan. The chain is built from TRBV7-9 and TRBJ2-7; D perhaps matches TRBD1 (6 bases). Per germline, CDR1 SEHNR and CDR2 FQNEAQ (reference sequence). The CDR3 consists of 13 residues. DNA of the CDR3: TGTGCCAGCAGCCTAGAGGGGGTCTACGCGCAGTACCAC. This codes for CASSLEGVYAQYH.

Remarks on this clonotype: The conserved closing phenylalanine or tryptophan is absent in this CDR3, likely reflecting a read error. It is unclear where the CDR3 begins or ends on the DNA, so no DNA is shown, and the CDR3 is as TCRdb lists it. The rearrangement joins TRBV9 to TRBJ1-2; the D call of TRBD1 is as the table states it, not checked on the DNA. From its first to its last residue, the CDR3 has 13 amino acids. In germline, CDR1 is SGDLS, CDR2 YYNGEE. This chain's CDR3 is CASSLRRTGQETL.

The chain employs TRBV9 and TRBJ1-1, with D possibly TRBD1 on 5 matching bases. CDR1 and CDR2 from the germline V gene are SGDLS and YYNGEE. CDR3 length: 15 amino acids. Trimming left V 0 bases short and J 1 base short, with 10 bases between. CDR3 coding DNA: TGTGCCAGCAGCGTAGGGGGCGCTTGGAACACTGAAGCTTTCTTT. Its translation: CASSVGGAWNTEAFF.

This clonotype was counted between two and nine times. The chain has TRBV5-1 and TRBJ2-1, with TRBD2 identical over 10 bases. This CDR3 comprises 17 residues. Germline CDR1 is SGHRS and CDR2 is YFSETQ. The V and J ends lost 0 bases and 4 bases, in that order; junction bases with no gene match: 7. The CDR3 sequence: CASSLVSLAGAYNEQFF. In DNA, the CDR3 is TGCGCCAGCAGCTTGGTTTCGCTAGCGGGGGCTTACAATGAGCAGTTCTTC. The whole variable domain, filled in from reference TRBV5-1 and TRBJ2-1, reads KAGVTQTPRYLIKTRGQQVTLSCSPISGHRSVSWYQQTPGQGLQFLFEYFSETQRNKGNFPGRFSGRQFSNSRSEMNVSTLELGDSALYLCASSLVSLAGAYNEQFFGPGTRLTVL.

A word on this clonotype: The junction differs from germline at one of its ends, possibly a read error. The chain joins TRBV5-1 to TRBJ1-4; possible D gene TRBD1, 5 bases. The germline V gene encodes CDR1 SGHRS and CDR2 YFSETQ. The CDR3 runs to 15 residues. The DNA of the CDR3 is TGTGCCACCCGAAGACACGGCATGGGGGATGAAAAACTGTTTTTT. As protein: CATRRHGMGDEKLFF. The entire variable domain, with the rest obtained from reference TRBV5-1 and TRBJ1-4, is as follows: KAGVTQTPRYLIKTRGQQVTLSCSPISGHRSVSWYQQTPGQGLQFLFEYFSETQRNKGNFPGRFSGRQFSNSRSEMNVSTLELGDSALYLCATRRHGMGDEKLFFGSGTQLSVL.